One sample yielded the 25 T cell receptor beta chains listed below, sequenced in a study of T cell responses to AZD1222 COVID-19 vaccine. TCRdb's table, derived via immunoSEQ multiplex PCR, lists solely in-frame clones and lacks some. The table shows 140,000 to 150,000 clones, with roughly 85% occurring only once. The sequenced sample was peripheral blood, obtained on day 0 of AZD1222 vaccination. Source of these receptors: an adult in good health.

This chain uses TRBV9 with TRBJ2-5; tentatively, D is TRBD1 or TRBD2 (5 bases each). The CDR3 sequence is 16 residues long. Germline lookup yields CDR1 SGDLS and CDR2 YYNGEE. V dropped 4 bases and J dropped 5 bases, with 21 bases sitting between them. CDR3 in amino acids: CASSPGTVNPRETQYF. DNA for the CDR3: TGTGCCAGCAGCCCAGGGACCGTAAACCCACGGGAGACCCAGTACTTC.

The chain joins TRBV11-2 to TRBJ2-1; D gene ambiguous. The CDR3 is 14 amino acids. In germline, CDR1 is SGHAT, CDR2 FQNNGV. V was shortened by 0 bases and J by 10 bases, with 13 bases between the two germline ends. CDR3 in DNA: TGTGCCAGCAGCTTAGATCCGCTAGTAGGGGAGCAGTTCTTC. This encodes CASSLDPLVGEQFF.

The rearrangement joins TRBV30 to TRBJ1-6; 9 positions agree with TRBD1. This CDR3 comprises 14 residues. Germline values: CDR1 GTSNPN, CDR2 SVGIG (reference sequence). With V trimmed by 3 bases and J by 12 bases, 9 bases remained unmatched. The CDR3 spells CAWRDSGTGLPLHF. As DNA, the CDR3 is TGTGCCTGGAGGGACTCCGGGACAGGGCTACCCCTCCACTTT.

This chain joins TRBV12-2 and TRBJ2-7; the table's D call of TRBD1 was not tested on the DNA. TRBV12-2 is annotated as a pseudogene. This CDR3 has 14 amino acids. CDR3 in amino acids: CASLEMTGHYEQYF. In DNA form, the CDR3 reads TGTGCAAGTCTCGAAATGACAGGACATTACGAGCAGTACTTC.

Written as DNA, the CDR3 is TGTGCCAGCAGCAAACGACCCAGTCGGGGCAATCAGCCCCAGCATTTT. Translating gives CASSKRPSRGNQPQHF. This chain uses TRBV21-1 with TRBJ1-5. TRBV21-1 is described as a pseudogene. The CDR3 is 16 amino acids.

V and J are TRBV27 and TRBJ2-1; 11 bases are shared with TRBD1. This CDR3 has 15 residues. Germline V lookup: CDR1 MNHEY, CDR2 SMNVEV (reference sequence). V lost 5 bases to trimming and J lost 6 bases; unmatched junction nucleotides: 6. CDR3 DNA sequence: TGTGCCAGCAGTGCTCCCGGACAGGGGGCCAATGAGCAGTTCTTC. This codes for CASSAPGQGANEQFF.

This chain joins TRBV4-2 and TRBJ1-1; D is unclear. The germline V gene has CDR1 LGHNA and CDR2 YNFKEQ. Trimming took off 3 bases at V and 1 base at J, with 9 bases between the two ends. This CDR3 has 14 residues. The CDR3 DNA reads TGTGCCAGCAGCCACCCGCTAGCGAACACTGAAGCTTTCTTT. Amino acid sequence: CASSHPLANTEAFF.

The rearrangement uses TRBV12-3 or TRBV12-4 and TRBJ1-3; no definite D call. The CDR3 is 11 residues long. With 2 bases removed from V and 7 bases from J, the gap between germline ends came to 3 bases. CDR3 DNA sequence: TGTGCCAGCAGTTTATTTAACACCATATATTTT. This translates into CASSLFNTIYF.

The CDR3 is CATSDLLGAGNTIYF. CDR3 DNA sequence: TGTGCCACCAGTGATTTGTTGGGGGCTGGAAACACCATATATTTT. V and J are TRBV24-1 and TRBJ1-3, with a tentative D call TRBD1 (5 bases). Germline V CDR1 and CDR2: KGHDR, SFDVKD. The CDR3 length is 15 residues. V lost 0 bases and J lost 2, with 7 bases in between.

The V and J genes are TRBV27 and TRBJ1-6; D is undetermined. CDR1 is MNHEY, CDR2 SMNVEV, per germline (reference sequence). The CDR3 contains 14 residues. Trimming stripped 7 bases from V and 11 bases from J, with 18 bases between. DNA of the CDR3: TGTGCCAGCAACCCCCGTGGCCGGAATCCACCCCTCCACTTT. It codes for CASNPRGRNPPLHF.

A note on this clone: The junction and the germline gene differ at one end; a read error may be behind it. The chain is built from TRBV19 and TRBJ1-2; weak D call: TRBD1 (5 bases). CDR3 size: 13 residues. CDR1 is LNHDA and CDR2 is SQIVND in the germline V gene (reference sequence). The CDR3 spells CASSGGDPSGSAF. CDR3 coding DNA: TGTGCCAGTAGTGGGGGGGATCCGTCGGGGAGCGCCTTC.

The chain couples TRBV19 to TRBJ2-7; 9 nucleotides align to TRBD1. There are 15 residues in the CDR3. The V segment lost 4 bases and the J segment 2 bases; nucleotides outside the gene matches: 6. Germline V gene sequence: CDR1 LNHDA, CDR2 SQIVND (reference sequence). In nucleotides, the CDR3 is TGTGCCAGTAGTACCCACAGGGGGCGGACCTACGAGCAGTACTTC. Protein: CASSTHRGRTYEQYF.

The rearrangement links TRBV7-2 to TRBJ1-2, with D perhaps matching TRBD1 (6 bases). The length of the CDR3 is 17 residues. Looked up from germline, CDR1 is SGHTA and CDR2 is FQGNSA. Trimming pared 1 base from V and 6 bases from J, leaving 21 bases between. The CDR3 loop reads CASSLGPGAMKQHGYTF. As DNA, the CDR3 is TGTGCCAGCAGCTTAGGACCGGGGGCGATGAAACAGCATGGCTACACCTTC. The full variable domain, with the rest looked up from reference TRBV7-2 and TRBJ1-2, is GAGVSQSPSNKVTEKGKDVELRCDPISGHTALYWYRQSLGQGLEFLIYFQGNSAPDKSGLPSDRFSAERTGGSVSTLTIQRTQQEDSAVYLCASSLGPGAMKQHGYTFGSGTRLTVV.

The V call is TRBV5-3, the J call TRBJ2-2; no clear D gene. TRBV5-3 is labeled an ORF, and its function is uncertain. The length of the CDR3 is 11 residues. V was pared by 6 bases and J by 6 bases, with 6 bases between. CDR3 protein: CARTDSGELFF. CDR3 in DNA: TGTGCCAGAACCGACTCCGGGGAGCTGTTTTTT.

The gene calls are TRBV19 and TRBJ1-4; the match to TRBD1 covers 9 bases. Germline trimming cut 7 bases from V and 7 bases from J; bases unmatched to any gene: 13. The CDR3 runs 16 residues. CDR1 is LNHDA, CDR2 SQIVND, per germline (reference sequence). The CDR3 loop reads CASTSLGGTGTEKLFF. In DNA, the CDR3 is TGTGCCAGTACCTCCTTAGGCGGGACAGGGACTGAAAAACTGTTTTTT.

The chain has TRBV3-1 (or the pseudogene TRBV3-2) and TRBJ1-2; D unresolved. Germline loops: CDR1 LGHDT, CDR2 YNNKEL (reference sequence). CDR3 length: 16 amino acids. Trimming cost V 4 bases and J 2 bases, with 17 bases left between them. Here the CDR3 reads CASSPLHRGLNYGYTF. As DNA, the CDR3 is TGTGCCAGCAGCCCATTGCATCGAGGGTTAAACTATGGCTACACCTTC.

The CDR3 spells CASSESAGGPGELFF. The CDR3 DNA follows: TGCGCCAGCAGTGAGTCGGCAGGGGGGCCCGGGGAGCTGTTTTTT. The gene calls are TRBV10-1 and TRBJ2-2; TRBD1 might be the D (7 bases). V was pared by 0 bases and J by 6 bases, with 11 bases between. The length of the CDR3 is 15 residues. Germline values: CDR1 WNHNN, CDR2 SYGVQD (reference sequence).

The chain joins TRBV10-3 to TRBJ2-1; D unresolved. Germline V gives CDR1 ENHRY, CDR2 SYGVKD. V was pared by 6 bases and J by 9 bases, with 15 bases between. The CDR3 runs 13 residues. The CDR3 sequence is CAISETGLTEQFF. The CDR3 DNA reads as TGTGCCATCAGCGAGACTGGGCTGACTGAGCAGTTCTTC.

V and J are TRBV15 and TRBJ1-2, with D tentatively TRBD1 (5 bases). The CDR3 loop spans 15 amino acids. Germline CDR1 reads LNHNV; CDR2 reads YYDKDF (reference sequence). Trimming took 1 base from V and 8 from J, leaving 17 bases between them. The CDR3 loop reads CATSRGRGEGRGYTF. CDR3 nucleotides: TGTGCCACCAGCAGAGGGAGGGGCGAGGGTCGGGGCTACACCTTC.

The rearrangement links TRBV9 to TRBJ1-2; D may be TRBD1 (5 bases). The V end lost 4 bases, the J end lost 4 bases, and 11 bases lay between the germline ends. Germline V gene lookup returns CDR1 SGDLS and CDR2 YYNGEE. The CDR3 length is 13 residues. In DNA form, the CDR3 reads TGTGCCAGCAGCCCACCTGGGGCCTATGGCTACACCTTC. Translation: CASSPPGAYGYTF. The full variable domain, rest sourced from reference TRBV9 and TRBJ1-2, is DSGVTQTPKHLITATGQRVTLRCSPRSGDLSVYWYQQSLDQGLQFLIQYYNGEERAKGNILERFSAQQFPDLHSELNLSSLELGDSALYFCASSPPGAYGYTFGSGTRLTVV.

J is TRBJ1-2 and V is TRBV7-8; 7 nucleotides match TRBD1. The CDR3 runs to 14 residues. V gave up 5 bases and J gave up 6 bases; unmatched junction bases: 9. CDR1 SGHVS and CDR2 FQNEAQ come from the germline V gene. The CDR3: CASSPGGTVDGYTF. DNA for the CDR3: TGTGCCAGCAGCCCAGGTGGGACAGTAGATGGCTACACCTTC.

The V call is TRBV27, the J call TRBJ2-7; 7 bases align to TRBD2. Germline V gives CDR1 MNHEY, CDR2 SMNVEV (reference sequence). CDR3 length: 12 amino acids. With 10 bases clipped from V and 4 bases from J, the junction kept 7 bases outside the gene matches. The CDR3 is CAIRTSSYEQYF. The CDR3 DNA reads TGTGCCATCAGGACTAGTTCTTACGAGCAGTACTTC.

The chain employs TRBV5-1 and TRBJ1-2; a weak D match, TRBD1 (6 bases). This CDR3 is built from 12 residues. Per germline, CDR1 SGHRS and CDR2 YFSETQ. Trimming removed 4 bases at V and 8 bases at J, with 12 bases between. CDR3 DNA sequence: TGCGCCAGCAGCACCAGCGGACAGGGCTACACCTTC. Protein sequence: CASSTSGQGYTF.

This sequence joins TRBV14 and TRBJ2-2; no clear D. The CDR3 loop spans 14 amino acids. CDR1 SGHDN and CDR2 FVKESK come from the germline V gene. The V end lost 5 bases, the J end lost 5 bases, and 12 bases lay between the germline ends. CDR3 loop: CASSRNGPTGELFF. CDR3 nucleotides: TGTGCCAGCAGCAGGAACGGACCTACCGGGGAGCTGTTTTTT.

This sequence joins TRBV6-5 and TRBJ2-2; D remains unclear. The CDR3 has 11 residues. Between the trimmed V and J ends, which lost 6 bases and 6 bases, there was a span of 5 bases. CDR1 and CDR2 (germline): MNHEY, SVGAGI. CDR3 DNA: TGTGCCAGCAGGGCAGCCGGGGAGCTGTTTTTT. It encodes CASRAAGELFF.